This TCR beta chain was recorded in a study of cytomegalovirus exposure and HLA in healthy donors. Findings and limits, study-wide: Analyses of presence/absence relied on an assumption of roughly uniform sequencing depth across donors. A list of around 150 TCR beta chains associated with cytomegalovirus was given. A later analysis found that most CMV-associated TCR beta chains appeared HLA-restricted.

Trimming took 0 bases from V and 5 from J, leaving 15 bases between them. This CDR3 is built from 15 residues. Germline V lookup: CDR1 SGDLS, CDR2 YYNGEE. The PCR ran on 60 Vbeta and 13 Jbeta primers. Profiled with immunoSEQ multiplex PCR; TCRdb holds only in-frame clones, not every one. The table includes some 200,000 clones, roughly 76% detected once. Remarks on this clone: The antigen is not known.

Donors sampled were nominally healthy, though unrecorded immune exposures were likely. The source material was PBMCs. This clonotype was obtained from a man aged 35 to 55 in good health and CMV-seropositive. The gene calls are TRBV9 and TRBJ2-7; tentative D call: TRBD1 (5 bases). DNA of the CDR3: TGTGCCAGCAGCGTAGGACAGAGCTCCTTTGACGAGCAGTACTTC. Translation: CASSVGQSSFDEQYF.